One and the same sample provided the 32 T cell receptor beta chains below, sequenced in a study of siplizumab effects on memory and regulatory T cells. The assay was immunoSEQ multiplex PCR, and TCRdb's table has in-frame clones only and misses some. The data hold roughly 70,000 clones, with roughly 93% observed a single time. The sequenced sample was CD8+ T cells sorted from blood. The receptors derive from a human donor in good health.

In the case of this clone: The same CDR3 arises from other DNA sequences in this sample as well. The rearrangement joins TRBV7-6 to TRBJ2-2; no clear D gene. The germline V gene encodes CDR1 SGHVS and CDR2 FNYEAQ. With 2 bases removed from V and 5 bases from J, the gap between germline ends came to 0 bases. The CDR3 is 11 residues long. Here the CDR3 DNA reads TGTGCCAGCAGCTTAACCGGGGAGCTGTTTTTT. Its protein is CASSLTGELFF.

The V call is TRBV7-6, the J call TRBJ2-5; D not certain. Germline V gene lookup returns CDR1 SGHVS and CDR2 FNYEAQ. V lost 5 bases and J 1 base, leaving 5 bases between the germline ends. This CDR3 is built from 12 residues. The CDR3 spells CASSSLQETQYF. In DNA, the CDR3 is TGTGCCAGCAGCAGCCTCCAAGAGACCCAGTACTTC.

The table lists this clone with a count of one. The rearrangement joins TRBV27 to TRBJ1-5, with 10 bases lining up with TRBD1. Germline V gives CDR1 MNHEY, CDR2 SMNVEV (reference sequence). The ends lost 2 bases at V and 6 bases at J; junction bases unmatched: 10. CDR3 length: 17 amino acids. In DNA form, the CDR3 reads TGTGCCAGCAGTTTAACGGGACAGGGACAGGGGAGTCAGCCCCAGCATTTT. It specifies CASSLTGQGQGSQPQHF.

The chain joins TRBV2 to TRBJ2-1; the match to TRBD2 covers 7 bases. CDR3 length: 17 amino acids. CDR1 SNHLY and CDR2 FYNNEI come from the germline V gene. The junction had 12 bases not matched to a gene; V was cut back by 3 bases and J by 4 bases. Here the CDR3 DNA reads TGTGCCAGCAGTGATCCTCGGTCCGGGACTACTTACAATGAGCAGTTCTTC. Protein sequence: CASSDPRSGTTYNEQFF.

This rearrangement joins TRBV30 to TRBJ2-7, with TRBD2 as a possible D gene (5 bases). CDR3 size: 12 residues. Trimming took off 5 bases at V and 2 bases at J, with 10 bases between the two ends. Germline loops: CDR1 GTSNPN, CDR2 SVGIG (reference sequence). The CDR3 is CAWDTEAYEQYF. In DNA form, the CDR3 reads TGTGCCTGGGACACGGAGGCCTACGAGCAGTACTTC. Together with reference TRBV30 and TRBJ2-7, the CDR3 gives the full variable domain: SQTIHQWPATLVQPVGSPLSLECTVEGTSNPNLYWYRQAAGRGLQLLFYSVGIGQISSEVPQNLSASRPQDRQFILSSKKLLLSDSGFYLCAWDTEAYEQYFGPGTRLTVT.

J is TRBJ1-1 and V is TRBV6-6; 8 nucleotides match TRBD1. Trimming took 2 bases from V and 4 from J; bases not matched to a gene: 3. The germline gives CDR1 MNHNY, CDR2 SVGAGI (reference sequence). This CDR3 has 14 residues. CDR3 sequence (DNA): TGTGCCAGCAGTTACGGCGGACAGGGCACTGAAGCTTTCTTT. This encodes CASSYGGQGTEAFF.

V gene TRBV27 combines with J gene TRBJ2-7, with 9 bases identical to TRBD1. The V gene end was trimmed by 5 bases and the J gene end by 6 bases; junction bases not matched to a gene: 11. CDR1 is MNHEY, CDR2 SMNVEV, per germline (reference sequence). The CDR3 loop spans 15 amino acids. Here the CDR3 DNA reads TGTGCCAGCAGTGAGTACGGGACAGGGAATTTCGAGCAGTACTTC. Translation: CASSEYGTGNFEQYF.

The chain has TRBV29-1 and TRBJ2-2; tentatively, D is TRBD1 (6 bases). Deletions cut 6 bases from V and 4 bases from J, with 12 bases between. CDR1 is SQVTM, CDR2 ANQGSEA, per germline. The CDR3 contains 13 residues. CDR3 region: CSVDGQSTGELFF. DNA for the CDR3: TGCAGCGTGGACGGACAGAGCACCGGGGAGCTGTTTTTT.

V usage is TRBV19 and J usage is TRBJ1-2, with D possibly being TRBD1 (5 bases). The CDR3 consists of 13 residues. Looked up from germline, CDR1 is LNHDA and CDR2 is SQIVND (reference sequence). V was trimmed by 5 bases and J by 6 bases, leaving 13 bases between them. Written as DNA, the CDR3 is TGTGCCAGTAGTGGCCCCGGGGACCATGGCTACACCTTC. As protein: CASSGPGDHGYTF.

This chain uses TRBV7-8 with TRBJ2-3; tentatively, D is TRBD2 (5 bases). Germline V gives CDR1 SGHVS, CDR2 FQNEAQ. There are 15 residues in the CDR3. The germline V and J ends were trimmed by 1 base and 3 bases, with 11 bases remaining between them. Written as DNA, the CDR3 is TGTGCCAGCAGCTTAGGGAGCGGCGGGACAGATACGCAGTATTTT. Translating it yields CASSLGSGGTDTQYF. Full variable domain (missing parts from reference TRBV7-8 and TRBJ2-3): GAGVSQSPRYKVAKRGQDVALRCDPISGHVSLFWYQQALGQGPEFLTYFQNEAQLDKSGLPSDRFFAERPEGSVSTLKIQRTQQEDSAVYLCASSLGSGGTDTQYFGPGTRLTVL.

In DNA form, the CDR3 reads TGTGCCAGTAGTCAGTCGGCTGACTACAATGAGCAGTTCTTC. Translating gives CASSQSADYNEQFF. The chain recombines TRBV19 with TRBJ2-1; D is ambiguous. CDR3 size: 14 residues. The V and J ends lost 5 bases and 3 bases respectively, with 11 bases between them. In germline, CDR1 is LNHDA, CDR2 SQIVND (reference sequence).

This chain connects TRBV7-2 to TRBJ2-1; TRBD1 might be the D (5 bases). V lost 5 bases and J 2 bases, leaving 13 bases between the germline ends. This CDR3 spans 15 amino acids. The germline V gene has CDR1 SGHTA and CDR2 FQGNSA. The CDR3 loop is CASSGAGAAYNEQFF. Written as DNA, the CDR3 is TGTGCCAGCAGCGGGGCCGGCGCCGCCTACAATGAGCAGTTCTTC.

This chain uses TRBV4-1 with TRBJ1-1; D remains unclear. The germline CDR1 and CDR2 sequences are MGHRA and YSYEKL. The CDR3 sequence is 15 residues long. The V gene lost 0 bases and the J gene lost 0 bases, with 8 bases spanning the gap. In DNA form, the CDR3 reads TGCGCCAGCAGCCAAGATGACCTAATGAACACTGAAGCTTTCTTT. It specifies CASSQDDLMNTEAFF.

This clone was observed a single time. The V call is TRBV2, the J call TRBJ2-5; D call uncertain. V was trimmed by 5 bases and J by 1 base, leaving 8 bases between them. The CDR3 totals 13 residues. Per the germline V gene, CDR1 is SNHLY and CDR2 is FYNNEI. The CDR3 sequence: CASSISGQETQYF. CDR3 sequence (DNA): TGTGCCAGCAGTATTTCTGGCCAAGAGACCCAGTACTTC.

V is TRBV12-1 and J is TRBJ2-7; the table names TRBD2, a call not compared with the DNA. TRBV12-1 is labeled a pseudogene. The CDR3 spans 14 residues. The CDR3: CASLVNWSSYEQYF. CDR3 DNA sequence: TGTGCCAGCCTAGTGAACTGGAGCTCCTACGAGCAGTACTTC.

The chain has TRBV27 and TRBJ1-5; D may be TRBD1 (5 bases). Per germline, CDR1 MNHEY and CDR2 SMNVEV (reference sequence). V was clipped by 8 bases and J by 3 bases, with 11 bases between them. The CDR3 sequence is 13 residues long. CDR3 sequence: CASGGVVNQPQHF. In DNA form, the CDR3 reads TGTGCCAGCGGGGGGGTGGTCAATCAGCCCCAGCATTTT.

The genes are TRBV30 and TRBJ1-1; 7 bases map to TRBD1. V was pared by 0 bases and J by 11 bases, with 9 bases of the junction left unmatched. The V gene's germline CDR1 is GTSNPN and CDR2 SVGIG (reference sequence). This CDR3 region has 13 residues. The CDR3 is CAWSVLGEGAAFF. The CDR3 bases are TGTGCCTGGAGTGTACTGGGGGAGGGGGCGGCTTTCTTT. The whole variable domain, filled in from reference TRBV30 and TRBJ1-1, reads SQTIHQWPATLVQPVGSPLSLECTVEGTSNPNLYWYRQAAGRGLQLLFYSVGIGQISSEVPQNLSASRPQDRQFILSSKKLLLSDSGFYLCAWSVLGEGAAFFGQGTRLTVV.

The chain combines TRBV7-2 with TRBJ1-6; tentatively, D is TRBD1 (6 bases). Germline V gene sequence: CDR1 SGHTA, CDR2 FQGNSA. V was pared by 4 bases and J by 9 bases, with 13 bases between. CDR3 length: 14 amino acids. Here the CDR3 reads CASSSTGSSSPLHF. CDR3 DNA sequence: TGTGCCAGCAGCTCGACAGGATCTAGTTCACCCCTCCACTTT.

The sample holds one count of this clone. The V gene is TRBV19, the J gene TRBJ2-3; 7 positions agree with TRBD1. V was clipped by 6 bases and J by 5 bases; unmatched bases: 8. The CDR3 runs 14 residues. Germline V lookup: CDR1 LNHDA, CDR2 SQIVND (reference sequence). CDR3: CASSVNTGEDTQYF. The CDR3 coding sequence is TGTGCCAGTAGCGTAAACACAGGGGAAGATACGCAGTATTTT.

V gene TRBV7-9 combines with J gene TRBJ1-5; D possibly corresponds to TRBD1 (5 bases). V lost 7 bases and J 9 bases, leaving 16 bases between the germline ends. Germline V gives CDR1 SEHNR, CDR2 FQNEAQ (reference sequence). This CDR3 has 13 amino acids. The CDR3 sequence is CASTRDPVGPQHF. The CDR3 DNA sequence: TGTGCCAGCACCCGGGACCCCGTTGGGCCCCAGCATTTT.

The gene calls are TRBV15 and TRBJ2-5; weak D call: TRBD2 (5 bases). Trimming stripped 3 bases from V and 5 bases from J, with 10 bases between. The germline gives CDR1 LNHNV, CDR2 YYDKDF (reference sequence). The CDR3 has 13 amino acids. The CDR3 region has the DNA TGTGCCACCAGCAGTCGACGAGGGGAGACCCAGTACTTC. Translating gives CATSSRRGETQYF.

This chain uses TRBV15 with TRBJ1-4, with a possible D match to TRBD1 (5 bases). The CDR3 extends over 16 amino acids. With 1 base removed from V and 0 bases from J, the gap between germline ends came to 9 bases. Germline V gives CDR1 LNHNV, CDR2 YYDKDF (reference sequence). CDR3 amino acids: CATSRARGATNEKLFF. The CDR3 nucleotides read TGTGCCACCAGCAGAGCTCGGGGGGCAACTAATGAAAAACTGTTTTTT.

The chain joins TRBV5-4 to TRBJ2-3; D is unresolved. V lost 4 bases to trimming and J lost 5 bases, with 8 bases between them. CDR1 is SGHNT, CDR2 YYREEE, per germline (reference sequence). The CDR3 sequence is 12 residues long. CDR3 loop: CASSGSGDTQYF. The CDR3 bases are TGTGCCAGCAGCGGATCTGGAGATACGCAGTATTTT. The full variable domain, with the rest looked up from reference TRBV5-4 and TRBJ2-3, is ETGVTQSPTHLIKTRGQQVTLRCSSQSGHNTVSWYQQALGQGPQFIFQYYREEENGRGNFPPRFSGLQFPNYSSELNVNALELDDSALYLCASSGSGDTQYFGPGTRLTVL.

The V call is TRBV29-1, the J call TRBJ2-7; D might be TRBD1 (6 bases). Germline loops: CDR1 SQVTM, CDR2 ANQGSEA. The CDR3 length is 14 residues. V was pared by 6 bases and J by 0 bases, with 15 bases between. In nucleotides, the CDR3 is TGCAGCGTCACCGTGAACAGGGACTCCTACGAGCAGTACTTC. It encodes CSVTVNRDSYEQYF.

J is TRBJ2-3 and V is TRBV5-8; possibly TRBD1 for D (5 bases). The CDR3 spans 13 residues. Germline CDR1 reads SGHTS; CDR2 reads YDEGEE. The germline V and J ends were trimmed by 7 bases and 0 bases, with 9 bases remaining between them. As DNA, the CDR3 is TGTGCCAGCTATCAGGGAAGCACAGATACGCAGTATTTT. As protein: CASYQGSTDTQYF.

The sample holds a few counts of this clone. V usage is TRBV9 and J usage is TRBJ1-1; D uncertain. The CDR3 length is 13 residues. Germline CDR1 and CDR2: SGDLS and YYNGEE. Trimming left V 1 base short and J 6 bases short, with 10 bases between. In DNA form, the CDR3 reads TGTGCCAGCAGCGTACTGACATCAGCTGAAGCTTTCTTT. Residues: CASSVLTSAEAFF.

The gene calls are TRBV4-1 and TRBJ1-1; D uncertain. In germline, CDR1 is MGHRA, CDR2 YSYEKL. V was clipped by 4 bases and J by 1 base, with 13 bases between them. This CDR3 has 15 amino acids. The CDR3 loop reads CASSPTEGENTEAFF. The CDR3 nucleotides read TGCGCCAGCAGCCCCACCGAGGGAGAGAACACTGAAGCTTTCTTT.

The chain couples TRBV19 to TRBJ2-5, with a possible D match to TRBD2 (6 bases). Germline assignment: CDR1 LNHDA and CDR2 SQIVND (reference sequence). This CDR3 contains 14 residues. V was shortened by 2 bases and J by 1 base, with 8 bases between the two germline ends. In DNA form, the CDR3 reads TGTGCCAGTAGTATATGGGAGGCCCAAGAGACCCAGTACTTC. Amino acids: CASSIWEAQETQYF.

This chain links TRBV2 with TRBJ1-4, with a weak D call TRBD1 (6 bases). The CDR3 sequence is 15 residues long. Trimming cost V 6 bases and J 4 bases, with 15 bases left between them. Germline V gene lookup returns CDR1 SNHLY and CDR2 FYNNEI. CDR3 amino acids: CASREGWTVNEKLFF. The CDR3 DNA follows: TGTGCCAGCAGGGAGGGTTGGACAGTTAATGAAAAACTGTTTTTT.

This clone was found once. The gene calls are TRBV2 and TRBJ1-2; maybe TRBD1 (5 bases). The germline gives CDR1 SNHLY, CDR2 FYNNEI. The CDR3 totals 15 residues. Trimming shortened V by 8 bases and J by 8 bases, and 24 bases separated the two germline ends. The CDR3 protein is CASQGEGRWNEGYTF. The CDR3 coding sequence is TGTGCCAGCCAAGGGGAGGGAAGGTGGAATGAAGGCTACACCTTC.

This clone was found once. This rearrangement joins TRBV7-2 to TRBJ2-1; D not certain. CDR1 SGHTA and CDR2 FQGNSA come from the germline V gene. V was shortened by 2 bases and J by 6 bases, with 8 bases between the two germline ends. The CDR3 length is 13 residues. The CDR3 DNA reads as TGTGCCAGCAGCTTACCCGCCGGCAATGAGCAGTTCTTC. It encodes CASSLPAGNEQFF.

The gene calls are TRBV2 and TRBJ2-7, with a tentative D call TRBD1 (5 bases). CDR1 and CDR2 (germline): SNHLY, FYNNEI. Trimming removed 5 bases from V and 6 bases from J, with 8 bases in between. This CDR3 contains 11 residues. The CDR3 spells CASSLGVEQYF. In nucleotides, the CDR3 is TGTGCCAGCAGTTTAGGGGTCGAGCAGTACTTC.